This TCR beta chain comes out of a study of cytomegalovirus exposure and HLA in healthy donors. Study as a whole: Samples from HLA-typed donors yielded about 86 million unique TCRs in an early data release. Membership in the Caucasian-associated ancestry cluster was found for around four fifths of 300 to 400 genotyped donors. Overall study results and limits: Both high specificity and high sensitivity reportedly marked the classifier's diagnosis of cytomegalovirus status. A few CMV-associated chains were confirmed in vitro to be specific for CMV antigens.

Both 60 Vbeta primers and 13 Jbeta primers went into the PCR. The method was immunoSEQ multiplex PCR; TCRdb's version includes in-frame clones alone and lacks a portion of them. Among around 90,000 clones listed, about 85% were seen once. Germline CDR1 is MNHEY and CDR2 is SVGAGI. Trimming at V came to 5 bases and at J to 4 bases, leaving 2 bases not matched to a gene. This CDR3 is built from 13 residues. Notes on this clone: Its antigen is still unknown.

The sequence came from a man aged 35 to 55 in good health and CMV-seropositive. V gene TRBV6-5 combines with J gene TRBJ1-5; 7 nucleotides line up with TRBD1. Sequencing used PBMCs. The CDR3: CASSRGQNQPQHF. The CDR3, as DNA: TGTGCCAGCAGTCGGGGACAGAATCAGCCCCAGCATTTT.